This TCR beta chain was found in a study of T cell responses to AZD1222 COVID-19 vaccine. Germline-derived CDR1 and CDR2 are SGHTA and FQGNSA. Trimming removed 4 bases from V and 3 bases from J, with 19 bases in between. This CDR3 has 17 amino acids. Only in-frame clones appear in the TCRdb table, and some are missing; sequencing was by immunoSEQ multiplex PCR. This table holds 120,000 to 150,000 clones, 85% to 90% found once. Findings and caveats of the study: With two AZD1222 doses given, Spike-specific TCR breadth and depth both rose.

About this clone: Its specificity is not known.

This clonotype was sampled from an adult in good health. V usage is TRBV7-2 and J usage is TRBJ1-3, with D possibly TRBD1 on 5 matching bases. Source: peripheral blood, taken on day 0 of AZD1222 vaccination. The CDR3 here is CASSSRFWGSRGNTIYF. The CDR3 coding sequence is TGTGCCAGCAGCTCGAGGTTTTGGGGCAGCCGTGGAAACACCATATATTTT.